This T cell receptor beta chain was captured in a study of T cell responses to AZD1222 COVID-19 vaccine. This CDR3 is 19 amino acids long. Trimming cost V 0 bases and J 1 base, with 21 bases left between them. Germline V gene lookup returns CDR1 LGHNT and CDR2 FRNRAP. Comment on this clone: Antigen specificity is unknown.

Using immunoSEQ multiplex PCR, the repertoire was profiled, and TCRdb retains in-frame clones only, with some absent. The profile shows about 140,000 clones, roughly 90% of them singletons. Study results and limitations: Spike as a whole was targeted by vaccine-associated CD4 TCRs, dominant at 160-218 and 743-854.

This sequence joins TRBV12-5 and TRBJ1-1; a weak D match, TRBD1 (5 bases). The clonotype was recovered from an adult who received the AZD1222 COVID-19 vaccine. The specimen was peripheral blood, collected 28 days after the second AZD1222 dose. Here the CDR3 reads CASGLVMRLTGPANTEAFF. DNA of the CDR3: TGTGCTAGTGGTTTGGTAATGCGTCTTACAGGCCCGGCGAACACTGAAGCTTTCTTT.